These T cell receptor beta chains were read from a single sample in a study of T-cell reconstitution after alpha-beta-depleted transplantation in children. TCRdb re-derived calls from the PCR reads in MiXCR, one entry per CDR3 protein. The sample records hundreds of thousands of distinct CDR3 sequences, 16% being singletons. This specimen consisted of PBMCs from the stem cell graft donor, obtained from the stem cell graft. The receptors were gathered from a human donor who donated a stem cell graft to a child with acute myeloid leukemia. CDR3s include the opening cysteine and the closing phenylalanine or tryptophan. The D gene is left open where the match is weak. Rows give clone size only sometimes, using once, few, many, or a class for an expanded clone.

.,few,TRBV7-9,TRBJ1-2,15,CASSLPDSKNYGYTF,TGTGCCAGCAGCTTACCTGACTCCAAGAACTATGGCTACACCTTC
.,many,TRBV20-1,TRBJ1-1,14,CSARVDRTNTEAFF,TGCAGTGCTAGAGTAGACAGGACGAACACTGAAGCTTTCTTT
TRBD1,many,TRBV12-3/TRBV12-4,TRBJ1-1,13,CASSRDRGTEAFF,TGTGCCAGCAGCCGGGACAGGGGCACTGAAGCTTTCTTT
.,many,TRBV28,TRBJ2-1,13,CASSPDTYNEQFF,TGTGCCAGCAGTCCGGACACTTACAATGAGCAGTTCTTC
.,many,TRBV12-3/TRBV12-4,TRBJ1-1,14,CASSSSGHHTEAFF,TGTGCCAGCAGCTCATCGGGACATCACACTGAAGCTTTCTTT
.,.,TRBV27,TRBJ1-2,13,CASSSRGALGYTF,TGTGCCAGCAGTTCACGGGGGGCGCTTGGCTACACCTTC
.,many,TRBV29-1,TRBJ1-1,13,CSVERGVGAEAFF,TGCAGCGTTGAAAGGGGAGTCGGGGCTGAAGCTTTCTTT
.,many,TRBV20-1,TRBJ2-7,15,CSARFPRTASYEQYF,TGCAGTGCTAGATTCCCTCGGACTGCATCCTACGAGCAGTACTTC
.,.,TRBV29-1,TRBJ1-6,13,CSVLTGYNSPLHF,TGCAGCGTCCTGACCGGTTATAATTCACCCCTCCACTTT
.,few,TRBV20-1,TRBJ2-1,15,CSAGFRGWSYNEQFF,TGCAGTGCTGGATTTAGGGGTTGGAGCTACAATGAGCAGTTCTTC
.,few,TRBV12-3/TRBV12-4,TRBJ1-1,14,CASSVAGVNTEAFF,TGTGCCAGCAGTGTGGCGGGGGTGAACACTGAAGCTTTCTTT
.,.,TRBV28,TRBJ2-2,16,CASSSAGAANTGELFF,TGTGCCAGCAGCTCGGCGGGGGCTGCGAACACCGGGGAGCTGTTTTTT
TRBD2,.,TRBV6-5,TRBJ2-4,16,CASSYSLAGAKNIQYF,TGTGCCAGCAGTTACTCGCTAGCGGGGGCCAAAAACATTCAGTACTTC
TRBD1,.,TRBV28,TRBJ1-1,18,CASTTLRRQGQGYTEAFF,TGTGCCAGCACAACACTTAGGCGGCAGGGACAGGGCTACACTGAAGCTTTCTTT
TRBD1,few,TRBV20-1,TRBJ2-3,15,CSASDVTGSADTQYF,TGCAGTGCTAGTGACGTGACAGGGAGCGCAGATACGCAGTATTTT
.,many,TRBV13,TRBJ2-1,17,CASSLGRGGRFYNEQFF,TGTGCCAGCAGCTTAGGCCGGGGCGGGCGATTTTACAATGAGCAGTTCTTC
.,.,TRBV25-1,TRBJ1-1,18,CASSELYRLRRVGSEAFF,TGTGCCAGCAGTGAACTTTATAGATTACGGAGGGTCGGGTCTGAAGCTTTCTTT
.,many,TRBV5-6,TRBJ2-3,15,CASAARMGGVDTQYF,TGTGCCTCAGCAGCTAGGATGGGGGGCGTCGATACGCAGTATTTT
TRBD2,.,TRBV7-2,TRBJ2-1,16,CASSLVGRTSGGGKFF,TGTGCCAGCAGCTTAGTAGGGCGGACTAGCGGGGGGGGGAAGTTCTTC
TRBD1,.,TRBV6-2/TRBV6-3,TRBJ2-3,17,CASSSAKGALLTDTQYF,TGTGCCAGCAGTTCCGCCAAGGGGGCCCTTCTCACAGATACGCAGTATTTT
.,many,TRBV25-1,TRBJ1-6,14,CASSEEGRGSPLHF,TGTGCCAGCAGTGAAGAAGGGAGAGGTTCACCCCTCCACTTT
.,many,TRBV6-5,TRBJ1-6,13,CASSYKGISPLHF,TGTGCCAGCAGTTACAAGGGGATATCCCCCCTCCACTTT
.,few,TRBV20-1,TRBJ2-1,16,CSARAPGRGSYNEQFF,TGCAGTGCTAGGGCACCAGGAAGAGGCTCCTACAATGAGCAGTTCTTC
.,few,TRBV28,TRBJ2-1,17,CASSLRGGAFSYNEQFF,TGTGCCAGCAGTTTGAGGGGGGGGGCTTTTTCCTACAATGAGCAGTTCTTC
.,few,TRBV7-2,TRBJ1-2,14,CASSLPDVYYGYTF,TGTGCCAGCAGCCTCCCGGACGTCTACTATGGCTACACCTTC
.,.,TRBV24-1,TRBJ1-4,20,CATSDLILALSGVGRKTVFF,TGTGCCACCAGTGATTTGATTTTGGCCCTGTCAGGGGTAGGGCGAAAAACGGTGTTTTTT
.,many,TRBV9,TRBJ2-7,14,CASSVGQIYYEQYF,TGTGCCAGCAGCGTCGGACAGATCTACTACGAGCAGTACTTC
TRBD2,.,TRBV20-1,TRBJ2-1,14,CSARGSGGPNEQFF,TGCAGTGCTAGGGGGAGCGGGGGACCCAATGAGCAGTTCTTC
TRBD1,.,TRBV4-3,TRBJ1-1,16,CASSQHNRGMNTEAFF,TGCGCCAGCAGCCAACATAACAGGGGGATGAACACTGAAGCTTTCTTT
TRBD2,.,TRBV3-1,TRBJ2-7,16,CASSRASGGRGHEQYF,TGTGCCAGCAGCCGTGCATCCGGCGGGAGGGGCCACGAGCAGTACTTC
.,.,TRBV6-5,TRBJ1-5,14,CASSYGQPNQPQHF,TGTGCCAGCAGTTACGGGCAGCCGAATCAGCCCCAGCATTTT
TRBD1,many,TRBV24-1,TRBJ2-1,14,CATSIGQVRDEQFF,TGTGCCACCAGTATCGGACAGGTGAGGGATGAGCAGTTCTTC
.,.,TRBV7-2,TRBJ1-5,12,CASSFPSQPQHF,TGTGCCAGCAGCTTTCCCAGTCAGCCCCAGCATTTT
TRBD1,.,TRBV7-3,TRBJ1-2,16,CASSALGQGNVGGYTF,TGTGCCAGCAGCGCCTTGGGACAGGGCAACGTCGGGGGCTACACCTTC
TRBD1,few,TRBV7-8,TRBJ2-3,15,CASSPNGQDAQMQYF,TGTGCCAGCAGCCCAAATGGACAGGACGCACAGATGCAGTATTTT
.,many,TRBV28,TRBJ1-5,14,CASRMGGRGQPQHF,TGTGCCAGCAGAATGGGGGGGAGGGGGCAGCCCCAGCATTTT